This passage covers 20 T cell receptor beta chains from one sample sequenced in a study of blood T cell repertoires in COVID-19. The repertoire was sequenced with immunoSEQ multiplex PCR; TCRdb's copy has only in-frame clones and lacks some. The sample records about 330,000 clones, 70% to 90% being singletons. The specimen sequenced was peripheral blood. The origin of the receptors is a woman in her 50s with active or convalescent COVID-19.

This clone was observed once. The chain carries TRBV11-2 and TRBJ1-1, with TRBD1 as a possible D gene (5 bases). The CDR3 contains 16 residues. CDR1 and CDR2 from the germline V gene are SGHAT and FQNNGV. Trimming took off 5 bases at V and 5 bases at J, with 21 bases between the two ends. The CDR3 region has the DNA TGTGCCAGCAGCCAGGCCCCAACAGGTCTAAGGACTGAAGCTTTCTTT. Residues: CASSQAPTGLRTEAFF.

DNA of the CDR3: TGTGCCAGCAGCTTAAAGGCGGGATCATACGAGCAGTACTTC. It specifies CASSLKAGSYEQYF. The chain carries TRBV7-2 and TRBJ2-7, with a weak D call TRBD2 (6 bases). Between the trimmed V and J ends, which lost 2 bases and 4 bases, there was a span of 12 bases. The CDR3 is made up of 14 amino acids. In germline, CDR1 is SGHTA, CDR2 FQGNSA. Supplemented by reference TRBV7-2 and TRBJ2-7, the full variable domain reads GAGVSQSPSNKVTEKGKDVELRCDPISGHTALYWYRQSLGQGLEFLIYFQGNSAPDKSGLPSDRFSAERTGGSVSTLTIQRTQQEDSAVYLCASSLKAGSYEQYFGPGTRLTVT.

The chain is built from TRBV30 and TRBJ2-5; maybe TRBD2 (5 bases). CDR3 length: 15 amino acids. V was cut by 0 bases and J by 7 bases, with 18 bases left in between. Per germline, CDR1 GTSNPN and CDR2 SVGIG (reference sequence). CDR3 protein: CAWSVEGFGLSTQYF. The CDR3 DNA reads TGTGCCTGGAGTGTAGAGGGTTTTGGACTGTCGACCCAGTACTTC.

The chain joins TRBV3-1 (or the pseudogene TRBV3-2) to TRBJ1-1; no definite D call. The V end lost 7 bases, the J end lost 7 bases, and 19 bases lay between the germline ends. CDR1 is LGHDT, CDR2 YNNKEL, per germline (reference sequence). The CDR3 runs 14 residues. CDR3 in DNA: TGTGCCAGCACGGACTGGCCCAGTGATAGTGAAGCTTTCTTT. Amino acid sequence: CASTDWPSDSEAFF.

The genes are TRBV5-1 and TRBJ1-4; D possibly corresponds to TRBD1 (5 bases). Per the germline V gene, CDR1 is SGHRS and CDR2 is YFSETQ. The CDR3 is made up of 15 amino acids. V lost 4 bases, J lost 2 bases, and 12 bases lay in between. The CDR3 here is CASSPAGSTNEKLFF. CDR3 coding DNA: TGCGCCAGCAGCCCCGCAGGGTCGACTAATGAAAAACTGTTTTTT.

This chain uses TRBV27 with TRBJ1-5; possibly TRBD1 for D (6 bases). V dropped 3 bases and J dropped 10 bases, with 10 bases sitting between them. The CDR3 totals 12 residues. From germline, CDR1 is MNHEY and CDR2 SMNVEV (reference sequence). The CDR3 region is CASSFRGSPQHF. CDR3 in DNA: TGTGCCAGCAGTTTTAGGGGGTCTCCCCAGCATTTT.

Remarks on this clone: The sample holds other DNA sequences that translate to the same CDR3. This chain links TRBV18 with TRBJ1-5; the match to TRBD1 covers 7 bases. From germline, CDR1 is KGHSH and CDR2 LQKENI. The trim removed 3 bases at V and 4 bases at J, leaving 3 bases unmatched. This CDR3 has 14 amino acids. The CDR3 region has the DNA TGTGCCAGCTCACCGCAGGGGGGAAATCAGCCCCAGCATTTT. It codes for CASSPQGGNQPQHF.

The V and J genes are TRBV20-1 and TRBJ2-4, with 9 nucleotides matching TRBD2. V was pared by 3 bases and J by 0 bases, with 9 bases of the junction left unmatched. The CDR3 covers 17 residues. The germline CDR1 and CDR2 sequences are DFQATT and SNEGSKA (reference sequence). CDR3 nucleotides: TGCAGTGCTAGTTCACTAGCGGGCACCAGAGCCAAAAACATTCAGTACTTC. Translation: CSASSLAGTRAKNIQYF.

The chain uses TRBV15 and TRBJ2-5, with 7 bases lining up with TRBD1. The germline CDR1 and CDR2 sequences are LNHNV and YYDKDF (reference sequence). CDR3 size: 15 residues. The V segment lost 9 bases and the J segment 0 bases; nucleotides outside the gene matches: 10. CDR3 protein: CATQRGRPDQETQYF. CDR3 sequence (DNA): TGTGCCACTCAGAGGGGGCGGCCAGACCAAGAGACCCAGTACTTC.

The chain couples TRBV7-9 to TRBJ1-1, with 8 bases identical to TRBD1. Per the germline V gene, CDR1 is SEHNR and CDR2 is FQNEAQ (reference sequence). CDR3 size: 14 residues. Trimming removed 7 bases from V and 0 bases from J; junction bases left unmatched: 4. CDR3 DNA: TGTGCCAGCACGGGGACAGGTTTGAACACTGAAGCTTTCTTT. This sequence encodes CASTGTGLNTEAFF.

The chain has TRBV25-1 and TRBJ2-6; possible D gene TRBD2, 7 bases. There are 17 residues in the CDR3. Germline-derived CDR1 and CDR2 are MGHDK and SYGVNS. The V end lost 3 bases, the J end lost 2 bases, and 14 bases lay between the germline ends. The CDR3 is CASSDPRGGAGANVLTF. The CDR3 nucleotides are TGTGCCAGCAGTGACCCCCGAGGGGGGGCTGGGGCCAACGTCCTGACTTTC.

V and J are TRBV9 and TRBJ2-7, with 10 positions matching TRBD2. The CDR3 is 16 residues long. The trim removed 4 bases at V and 4 bases at J, leaving 11 bases unmatched. CDR1 is SGDLS and CDR2 is YYNGEE in the germline V gene. The DNA of the CDR3 is TGTGCCAGCAGCCCCATGCGAGCGGGGGGGCATTACGAGCAGTACTTC. Its protein product is CASSPMRAGGHYEQYF.

The genes are TRBV7-9 and TRBJ2-1, with D perhaps matching TRBD2 (6 bases). The CDR3 consists of 15 residues. V gave up 1 base and J gave up 7 bases, with 14 bases separating them. Germline V lookup: CDR1 SEHNR, CDR2 FQNEAQ (reference sequence). CDR3 bases: TGTGCCAGCAGCTTAGTAACGGGGGACGGGAATGAGCAGTTCTTC. Protein product: CASSLVTGDGNEQFF.

The genes are TRBV7-6 and TRBJ2-5, with 11 bases fitting TRBD2. Looked up from germline, CDR1 is SGHVS and CDR2 is FNYEAQ. Unmatched junction bases numbered 8, after V lost 6 bases and J lost 5 bases. The CDR3 is made up of 15 amino acids. The CDR3 coding sequence is TGTGCCAGCAGACTAGCGGGAGCGGGGGGGGAGACCCAGTACTTC. As protein: CASRLAGAGGETQYF.

The V call is TRBV7-6, the J call TRBJ2-1; TRBD2 agrees at 15 bases. Germline V lookup: CDR1 SGHVS, CDR2 FNYEAQ. The CDR3 has 17 amino acids. Trimming cost V 5 bases and J 6 bases; bases outside gene matches: 8. Written as DNA, the CDR3 is TGTGCCAGCAGCCCTGGACTAGCGGGGGGGCCCCCCAATGAGCAGTTCTTC. This codes for CASSPGLAGGPPNEQFF.

The gene calls are TRBV7-2 and TRBJ1-2; 7 bases are shared with TRBD1. Germline assignment: CDR1 SGHTA and CDR2 FQGNSA. The V segment lost 4 bases and the J segment 5 bases; nucleotides outside the gene matches: 13. The CDR3 length is 16 residues. The CDR3 sequence is CASSSSGGTDVYGYTF. As DNA, the CDR3 is TGTGCCAGCAGCTCAAGTGGGGGGACAGATGTTTATGGCTACACCTTC.

The chain employs TRBV7-2 and TRBJ2-2; the D gene is possibly TRBD1 (5 bases). Germline loops: CDR1 SGHTA, CDR2 FQGNSA. V was trimmed by 2 bases and J by 6 bases, leaving 13 bases between them. This CDR3 comprises 15 residues. CDR3 amino acids: CASSLFLAGPGELFF. The CDR3, as DNA: TGTGCCAGCAGCTTATTTTTGGCAGGGCCCGGGGAGCTGTTTTTT.

The V gene is TRBV25-1, the J gene TRBJ2-7, with D tentatively TRBD2 (5 bases). CDR1 is MGHDK and CDR2 is SYGVNS in the germline V gene. The CDR3 covers 14 residues. Trimming shortened V by 2 bases and J by 3 bases, and 11 bases separated the two germline ends. The CDR3 protein is CASSERGFGYEQYF. The CDR3 DNA is TGTGCCAGCAGTGAACGGGGATTCGGCTACGAGCAGTACTTC.

This chain uses TRBV6-2 or TRBV6-3 with TRBJ2-1, with D hard to call. The CDR3 sequence is 13 residues long. V lost 0 bases and J 7 bases, leaving 7 bases between the germline ends. CDR1 is MNHEY and CDR2 is SVGEGT in the germline V gene. The CDR3 region has the DNA TGTGCCAGCAGTTACTCCCCCATGAATGAGCAGTTCTTC. Its translation is CASSYSPMNEQFF.

This clone was seen just once. The V and J genes are TRBV28 and TRBJ2-1, with TRBD2 matching 10 bases. With 2 bases clipped from V and 6 bases from J, the junction kept 4 bases outside the gene matches. Germline values: CDR1 MDHEN, CDR2 SYDVKM. This CDR3 is 15 amino acids long. CDR3: CASSLPSGGLNEQFF. The CDR3 DNA reads as TGTGCCAGCAGTTTACCTAGCGGGGGTCTCAATGAGCAGTTCTTC.